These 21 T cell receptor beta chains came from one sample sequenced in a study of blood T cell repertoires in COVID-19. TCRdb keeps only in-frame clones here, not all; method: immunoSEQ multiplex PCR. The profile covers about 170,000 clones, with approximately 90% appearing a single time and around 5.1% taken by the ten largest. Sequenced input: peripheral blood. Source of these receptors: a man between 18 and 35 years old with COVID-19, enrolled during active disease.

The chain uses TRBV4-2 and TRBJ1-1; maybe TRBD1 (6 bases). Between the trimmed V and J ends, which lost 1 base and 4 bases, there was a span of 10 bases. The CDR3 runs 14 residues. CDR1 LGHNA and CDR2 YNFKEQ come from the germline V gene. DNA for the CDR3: TGTGCCAGCAGCCAAGCCGTAGGGGGCACTGAAGCTTTCTTT. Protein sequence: CASSQAVGGTEAFF.

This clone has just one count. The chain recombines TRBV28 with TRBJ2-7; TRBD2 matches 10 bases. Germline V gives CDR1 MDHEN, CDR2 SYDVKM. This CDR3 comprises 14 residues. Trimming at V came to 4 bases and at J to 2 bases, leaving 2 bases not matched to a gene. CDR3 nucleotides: TGTGCCAGCAGTTACCTAGCGGGGGCCTACGAGCAGTACTTC. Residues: CASSYLAGAYEQYF.

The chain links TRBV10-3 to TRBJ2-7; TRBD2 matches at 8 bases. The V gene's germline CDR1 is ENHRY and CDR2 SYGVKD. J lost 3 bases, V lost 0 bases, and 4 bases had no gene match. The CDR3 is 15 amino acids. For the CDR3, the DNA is TGTGCCATCAGTGAGTCGAGCCGGGAGGGCTACGAGCAGTACTTC. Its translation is CAISESSREGYEQYF.

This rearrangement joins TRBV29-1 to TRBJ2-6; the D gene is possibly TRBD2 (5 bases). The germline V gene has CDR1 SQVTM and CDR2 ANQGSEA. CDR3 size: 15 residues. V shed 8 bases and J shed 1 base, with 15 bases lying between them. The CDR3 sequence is CSRFLRESGANVLTF. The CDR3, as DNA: TGCAGCCGTTTTCTGAGGGAATCTGGGGCCAACGTCCTGACTTTC.

This CDR3 reads CASSLEESYEQYF. In DNA form, the CDR3 reads TGTGCCAGCAGCTTGGAGGAGAGCTACGAGCAGTACTTC. The chain joins TRBV5-6 to TRBJ2-7; D gene ambiguous. CDR1 is SGHDT, CDR2 YYEEEE, per germline. The CDR3 has 13 residues. Trimming removed 0 bases at V and 3 bases at J, with 7 bases between.

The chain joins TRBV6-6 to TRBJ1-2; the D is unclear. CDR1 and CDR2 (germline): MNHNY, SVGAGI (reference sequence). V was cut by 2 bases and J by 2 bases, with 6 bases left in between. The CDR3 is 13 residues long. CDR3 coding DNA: TGTGCCAGCAGTTACCCGGGGAACTATGGCTACACCTTC. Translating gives CASSYPGNYGYTF.

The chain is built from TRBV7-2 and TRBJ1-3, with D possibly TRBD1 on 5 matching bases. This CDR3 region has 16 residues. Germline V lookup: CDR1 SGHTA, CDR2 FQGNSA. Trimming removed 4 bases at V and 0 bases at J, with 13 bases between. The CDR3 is CASSYFGGGSGNTIYF. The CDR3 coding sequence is TGTGCCAGCAGCTATTTTGGGGGGGGCTCTGGAAACACCATATATTTT.

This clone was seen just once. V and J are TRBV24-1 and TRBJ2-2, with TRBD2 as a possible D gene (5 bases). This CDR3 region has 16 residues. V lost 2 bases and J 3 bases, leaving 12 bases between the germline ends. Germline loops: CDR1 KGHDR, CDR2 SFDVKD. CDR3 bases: TGTGCCACCAGTGATTATCGGGAAGGGCACACCGGGGAGCTGTTTTTT. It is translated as CATSDYREGHTGELFF.

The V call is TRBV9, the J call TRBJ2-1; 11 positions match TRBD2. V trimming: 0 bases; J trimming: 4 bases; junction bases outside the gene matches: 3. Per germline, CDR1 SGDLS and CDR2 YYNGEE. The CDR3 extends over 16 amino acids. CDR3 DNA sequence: TGTGCCAGCAGCGTAGTTAGCGGGGGGGTATACAATGAGCAGTTCTTC. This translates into CASSVVSGGVYNEQFF.

CDR3 loop: CASSYLKGGRAFEQYF. Here the CDR3 DNA reads TGTGCCAGCAGTTACTTAAAGGGTGGGAGGGCCTTCGAGCAGTACTTC. The chain recombines TRBV6-6 with TRBJ2-7, with 7 bases identical to TRBD2. V shed 1 base, J shed 6 bases, and the junction held 12 bases outside the gene matches. Germline CDR1 is MNHNY and CDR2 is SVGAGI (reference sequence). CDR3 length equals 16 residues.

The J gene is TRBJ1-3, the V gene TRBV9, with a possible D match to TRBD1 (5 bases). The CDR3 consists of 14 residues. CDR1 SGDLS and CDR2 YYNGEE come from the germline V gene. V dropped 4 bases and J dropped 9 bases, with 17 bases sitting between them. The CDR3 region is CASSRGNSLGTIYF. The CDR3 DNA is TGTGCCAGCAGCAGGGGTAATTCTCTCGGCACCATATATTTT.

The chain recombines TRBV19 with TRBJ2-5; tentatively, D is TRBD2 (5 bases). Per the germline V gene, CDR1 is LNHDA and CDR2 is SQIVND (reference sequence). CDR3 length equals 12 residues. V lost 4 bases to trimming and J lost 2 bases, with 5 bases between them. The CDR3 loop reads CASSRGQETQYF. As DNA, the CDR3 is TGTGCCAGTAGTAGAGGGCAAGAGACCCAGTACTTC.

In nucleotides, the CDR3 is TGCGCCACCTCGCTAGCGGGAGGGCCTAATGAGCAGTTCTTC. Translated, it gives CATSLAGGPNEQFF. This chain links TRBV10-2 with TRBJ2-1; 12 bases line up with TRBD2. The trim removed 10 bases at V and 7 bases at J, leaving 8 bases unmatched. Germline loops: CDR1 WSHSY, CDR2 SAAADI. The CDR3 is 14 residues long.

The CDR3 sequence is CASSPSGELVPEAFF. Written as DNA, the CDR3 is TGTGCCAGCAGCCCTTCAGGGGAGCTGGTCCCTGAAGCTTTCTTT. The chain links TRBV9 to TRBJ1-1; D may be TRBD1 (6 bases). From germline, CDR1 is SGDLS and CDR2 YYNGEE. The CDR3 runs to 15 residues. V was trimmed by 4 bases and J by 6 bases, leaving 19 bases between them.

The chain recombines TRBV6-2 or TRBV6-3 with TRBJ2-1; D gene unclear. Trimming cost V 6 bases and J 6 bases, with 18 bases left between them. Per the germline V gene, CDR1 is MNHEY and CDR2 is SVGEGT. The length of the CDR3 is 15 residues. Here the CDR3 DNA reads TGTGCCAGCAGCCCCGGCCATTGGCGGAGCAATGAGCAGTTCTTC. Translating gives CASSPGHWRSNEQFF.

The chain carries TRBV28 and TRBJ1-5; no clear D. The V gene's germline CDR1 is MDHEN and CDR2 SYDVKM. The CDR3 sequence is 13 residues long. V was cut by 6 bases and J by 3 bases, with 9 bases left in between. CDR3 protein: CASRPDNNQPQHF. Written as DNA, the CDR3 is TGTGCCAGCAGACCTGACAACAATCAGCCCCAGCATTTT.

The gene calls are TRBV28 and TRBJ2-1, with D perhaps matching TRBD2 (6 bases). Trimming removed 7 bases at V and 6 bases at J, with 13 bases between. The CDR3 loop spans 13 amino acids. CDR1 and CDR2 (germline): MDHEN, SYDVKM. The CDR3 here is CASTWPGLNEQFF. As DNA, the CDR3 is TGTGCCAGCACCTGGCCGGGACTCAATGAGCAGTTCTTC.

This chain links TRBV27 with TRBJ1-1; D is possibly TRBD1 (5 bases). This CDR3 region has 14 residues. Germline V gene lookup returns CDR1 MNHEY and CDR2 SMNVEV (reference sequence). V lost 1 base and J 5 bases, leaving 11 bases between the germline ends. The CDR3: CASSLYRGGTEAFF. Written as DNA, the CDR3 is TGTGCCAGCAGTTTATACCGGGGGGGAACTGAAGCTTTCTTT.

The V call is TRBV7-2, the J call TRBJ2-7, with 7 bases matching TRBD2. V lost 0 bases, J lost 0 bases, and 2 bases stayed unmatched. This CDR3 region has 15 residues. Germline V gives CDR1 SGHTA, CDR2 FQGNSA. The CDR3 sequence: CASSLALALSYEQYF. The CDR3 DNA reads TGTGCCAGCAGCTTAGCACTAGCGCTCTCCTACGAGCAGTACTTC. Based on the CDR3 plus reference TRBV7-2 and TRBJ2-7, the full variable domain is GAGVSQSPSNKVTEKGKDVELRCDPISGHTALYWYRQSLGQGLEFLIYFQGNSAPDKSGLPSDRFSAERTGGSVSTLTIQRTQQEDSAVYLCASSLALALSYEQYFGPGTRLTVT.

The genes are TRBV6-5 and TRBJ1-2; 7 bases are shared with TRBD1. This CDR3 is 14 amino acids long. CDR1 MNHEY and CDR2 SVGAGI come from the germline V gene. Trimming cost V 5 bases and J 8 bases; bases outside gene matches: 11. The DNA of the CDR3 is TGTGCCAGCAGTCCGGGACAGTTCTCCTTGGGCTACACCTTC. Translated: CASSPGQFSLGYTF.

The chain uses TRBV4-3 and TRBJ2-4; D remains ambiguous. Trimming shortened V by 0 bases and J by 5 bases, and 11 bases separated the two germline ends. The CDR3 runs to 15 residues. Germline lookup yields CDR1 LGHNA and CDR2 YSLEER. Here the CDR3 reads CASSQDWSVENIQYF. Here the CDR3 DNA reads TGCGCCAGCAGCCAAGATTGGAGCGTCGAAAACATTCAGTACTTC.